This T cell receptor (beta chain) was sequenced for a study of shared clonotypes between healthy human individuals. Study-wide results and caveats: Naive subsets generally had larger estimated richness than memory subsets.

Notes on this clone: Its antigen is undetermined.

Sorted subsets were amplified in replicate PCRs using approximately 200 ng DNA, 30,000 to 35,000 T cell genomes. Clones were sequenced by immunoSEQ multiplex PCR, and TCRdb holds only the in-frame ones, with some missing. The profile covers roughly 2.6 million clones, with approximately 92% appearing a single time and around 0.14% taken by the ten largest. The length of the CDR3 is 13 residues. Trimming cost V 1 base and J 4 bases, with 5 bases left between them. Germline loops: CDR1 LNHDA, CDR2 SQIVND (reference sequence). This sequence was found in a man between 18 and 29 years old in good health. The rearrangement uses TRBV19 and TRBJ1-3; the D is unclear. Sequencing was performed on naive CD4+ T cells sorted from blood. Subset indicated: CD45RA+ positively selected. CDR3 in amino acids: CASSIGGGNTIYF. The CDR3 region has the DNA TGTGCCAGTAGTATAGGAGGCGGAAACACCATATATTTT.